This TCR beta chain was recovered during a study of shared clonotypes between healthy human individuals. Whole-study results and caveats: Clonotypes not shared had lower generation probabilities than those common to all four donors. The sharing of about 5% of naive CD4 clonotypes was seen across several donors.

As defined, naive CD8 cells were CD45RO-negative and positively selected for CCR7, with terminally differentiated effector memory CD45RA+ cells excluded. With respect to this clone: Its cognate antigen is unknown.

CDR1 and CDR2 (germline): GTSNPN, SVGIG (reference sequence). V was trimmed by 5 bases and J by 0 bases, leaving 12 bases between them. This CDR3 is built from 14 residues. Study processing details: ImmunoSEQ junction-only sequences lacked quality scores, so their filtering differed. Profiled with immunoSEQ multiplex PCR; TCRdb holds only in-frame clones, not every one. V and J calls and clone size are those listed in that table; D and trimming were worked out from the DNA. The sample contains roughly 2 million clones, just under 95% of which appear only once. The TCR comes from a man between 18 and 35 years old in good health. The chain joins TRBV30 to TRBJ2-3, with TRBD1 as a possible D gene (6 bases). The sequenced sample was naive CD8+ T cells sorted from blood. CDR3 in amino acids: CAWSGTTSTDTQYF. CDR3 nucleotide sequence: TGTGCCTGGTCCGGGACAACTAGCACAGATACGCAGTATTTT.